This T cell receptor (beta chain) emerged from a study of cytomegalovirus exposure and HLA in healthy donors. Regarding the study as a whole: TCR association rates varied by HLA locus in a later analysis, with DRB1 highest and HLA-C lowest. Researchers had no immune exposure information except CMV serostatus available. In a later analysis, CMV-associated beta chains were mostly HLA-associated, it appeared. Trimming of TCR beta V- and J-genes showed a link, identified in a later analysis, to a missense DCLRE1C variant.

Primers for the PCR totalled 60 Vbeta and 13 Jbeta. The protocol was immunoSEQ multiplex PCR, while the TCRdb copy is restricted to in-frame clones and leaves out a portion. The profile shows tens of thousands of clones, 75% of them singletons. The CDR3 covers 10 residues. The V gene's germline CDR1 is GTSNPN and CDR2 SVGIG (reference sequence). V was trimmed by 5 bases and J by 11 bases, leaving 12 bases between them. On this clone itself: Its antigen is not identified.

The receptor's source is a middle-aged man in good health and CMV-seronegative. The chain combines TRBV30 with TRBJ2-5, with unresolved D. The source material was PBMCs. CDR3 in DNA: TGTGCCTGGGGCCACCAGGCGCAGTACTTC. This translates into CAWGHQAQYF.